These 9 T cell receptor beta chains were sequenced from one sample in a study of beta chain features in type 1 diabetes. Expressed TCRB transcripts were sequenced because the isolated RNA had all been reverse transcribed beforehand. The assay was immunoSEQ multiplex PCR, and TCRdb's table has in-frame clones only and misses some. The profile covers 250,000 to 300,000 clones, with about 8% appearing a single time and more than 1% taken by the ten largest. Sequences were obtained from central memory CD4+ T cells from blood. These receptors all come from a woman aged 18-29 years in good health.

The V and J genes are TRBV7-3 and TRBJ2-7; 8 bases map to TRBD1. This CDR3 spans 14 amino acids. Looked up from germline, CDR1 is SGHTA and CDR2 is FQGTGA. The V gene end was trimmed by 2 bases and the J gene end by 3 bases; junction bases not matched to a gene: 3. For the CDR3, the DNA is TGTGCCAGCAGCTTAGGACAGGGTGGCTACGAGCAGTACTTC. Translating it yields CASSLGQGGYEQYF.

This clone was counted between two and nine times. The rearrangement uses TRBV27 and TRBJ1-2, with TRBD1 as a possible D gene (6 bases). This CDR3 comprises 12 residues. The V gene lost 5 bases and the J gene lost 5 bases, with 9 bases spanning the gap. Germline V lookup: CDR1 MNHEY, CDR2 SMNVEV (reference sequence). The CDR3: CASSPGDYGYTF. The CDR3 DNA is TGTGCCAGCAGTCCAGGGGATTATGGCTACACCTTC.

The V gene is TRBV30, the J gene TRBJ2-2; possible D gene TRBD2, 6 bases. The CDR3 runs 13 residues. Trimming stripped 2 bases from V and 6 bases from J, with 10 bases between. Germline assignment: CDR1 GTSNPN and CDR2 SVGIG (reference sequence). CDR3 sequence reads: CAWSFREAGELFF. The DNA of the CDR3 is TGTGCCTGGAGTTTCAGGGAGGCCGGGGAGCTGTTTTTT.

This clone was picked up a small number of times. The V call is TRBV7-8, the J call TRBJ2-3, with a possible D match to TRBD2 (7 bases). V lost 6 bases, J lost 1 base, and 14 bases lay in between. The CDR3 spans 15 residues. Germline CDR1 is SGHVS and CDR2 is FQNEAQ. The CDR3 sequence: CASRHWGGGTDTQYF. The CDR3 DNA follows: TGTGCCAGCAGGCACTGGGGGGGCGGCACAGATACGCAGTATTTT. Complete variable domain (other parts from reference TRBV7-8 and TRBJ2-3): GAGVSQSPRYKVAKRGQDVALRCDPISGHVSLFWYQQALGQGPEFLTYFQNEAQLDKSGLPSDRFFAERPEGSVSTLKIQRTQQEDSAVYLCASRHWGGGTDTQYFGPGTRLTVL.

This clone was seen a handful of times. The chain employs TRBV7-2 and TRBJ1-2; TRBD1 matches 9 bases. The junction had 8 bases not matched to a gene; V was cut back by 5 bases and J by 7 bases. The CDR3 spans 14 residues. Germline V gene sequence: CDR1 SGHTA, CDR2 FQGNSA. CDR3 residues: CASSPTGTGFGYTF. The DNA for the CDR3 is TGTGCCAGCAGCCCCACCGGGACAGGGTTTGGCTACACCTTC.

This clone occurred a few times. The V call is TRBV6-5, the J call TRBJ1-5; no definite D call. Trimming left V 2 bases short and J 2 bases short, with 4 bases between. CDR1 is MNHEY, CDR2 SVGAGI, per germline. The CDR3 is 13 residues long. As DNA, the CDR3 is TGTGCCAGCAGTTACGAGGGCAATCAGCCCCAGCATTTT. It specifies CASSYEGNQPQHF.

This clone was counted a few times. The J gene is TRBJ1-2, the V gene TRBV30, with a weak D call TRBD1 (5 bases). The CDR3 has 13 amino acids. Deletions cut 8 bases from V and 4 bases from J, with 17 bases between. Germline CDR1 and CDR2: GTSNPN and SVGIG (reference sequence). This CDR3 is CANLITGVYGYTF. The CDR3 DNA reads TGTGCCAATTTAATAACAGGAGTCTATGGCTACACCTTC.

This clone has more than one count but fewer than ten. The rearrangement links TRBV6-5 to TRBJ1-1; maybe TRBD1 (6 bases). Germline assignment: CDR1 MNHEY and CDR2 SVGAGI. The CDR3 covers 14 residues. Deletions cut 6 bases from V and 10 bases from J, with 21 bases between. CDR3 bases: TGTGCCAGCAGATCCTCTCAGGGGCCGGGGGGAGCTTTCTTT. As protein: CASRSSQGPGGAFF.

Turning to this clone: Other nucleotide sequences from this sample produce the same CDR3. The chain is built from TRBV6-1 and TRBJ1-2; D not resolved. CDR3 length: 12 residues. The V and J ends lost 3 bases and 2 bases respectively, with 4 bases between them. Per germline, CDR1 MNHNS and CDR2 SASEGT. CDR3 residues: CASSEANYGYTF. CDR3 DNA sequence: TGTGCCAGCAGTGAGGCGAACTATGGCTACACCTTC.